This T cell receptor (beta chain) was recovered during a study of blood T cell repertoires in COVID-19. Overall study: From T cells, B-cell-depleted T cells, or PBMCs came the material, which was cDNA or gDNA.

The repertoire was sequenced with immunoSEQ multiplex PCR; TCRdb's copy has only in-frame clones and lacks some. The sample has 300,000 to 450,000 clones, more than 75% seen once; the top ten hold 1% to 1.5%. Participants were aged about 18 to 100 years from about two dozen US areas. There are 11 residues in the CDR3. The V gene lost 4 bases and the J gene lost 7 bases, with 8 bases spanning the gap. CDR1 and CDR2 (germline): DFQATT, SNEGSKA (reference sequence). The chain couples TRBV20-1 to TRBJ1-3; no reliable D call. Sequencing input: PBMCs or T cells enriched from blood (not recorded which). This TCR was sampled from a man aged 25-45 years who had recovered from COVID-19. The CDR3 DNA is TGCAGTGCTACCGCGGTGAACACCATATATTTT. Translation gives CSATAVNTIYF.